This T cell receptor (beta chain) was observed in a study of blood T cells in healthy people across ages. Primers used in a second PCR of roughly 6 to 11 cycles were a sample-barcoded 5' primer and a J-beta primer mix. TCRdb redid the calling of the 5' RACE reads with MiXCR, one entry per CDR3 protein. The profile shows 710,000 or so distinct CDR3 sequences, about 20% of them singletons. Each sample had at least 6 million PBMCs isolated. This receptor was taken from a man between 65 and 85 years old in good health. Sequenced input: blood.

CDR3 protein: CASSFWAGGADEQYF. DNA for the CDR3: TGTGCCAGCAGTTTCTGGGCAGGGGGTGCCGACGAGCAGTACTTC. The chain uses TRBV12-3 or TRBV12-4 and TRBJ2-1, with 7 bases fitting TRBD1. The DNA end is a closer match to TRBJ2-7, so the J assignment may be wrong. There are 15 residues in the CDR3.